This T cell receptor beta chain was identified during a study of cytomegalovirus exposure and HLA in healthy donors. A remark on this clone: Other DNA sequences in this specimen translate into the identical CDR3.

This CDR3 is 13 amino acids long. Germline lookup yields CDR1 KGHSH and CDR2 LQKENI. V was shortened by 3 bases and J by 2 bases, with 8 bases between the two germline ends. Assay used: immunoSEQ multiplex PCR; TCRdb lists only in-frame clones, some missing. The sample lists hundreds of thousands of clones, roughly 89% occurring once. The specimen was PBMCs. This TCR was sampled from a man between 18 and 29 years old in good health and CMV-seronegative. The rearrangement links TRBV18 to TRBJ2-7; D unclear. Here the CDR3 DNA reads TGTGCCAGCTCACCTCAGGCTGCCTACGAGCAGTACTTC. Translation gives CASSPQAAYEQYF. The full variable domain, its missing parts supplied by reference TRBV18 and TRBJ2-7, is NAGVMQNPRHLVRRRGQEARLRCSPMKGHSHVYWYRQLPEEGLKFMVYLQKENIIDESGMPKERFSAEFPKEGPSILRIQQVVRGDSAAYFCASSPQAAYEQYFGPGTRLTVT.